This passage covers 29 T cell receptor beta chains from one sample sequenced in a study of blood T cells in healthy people across ages (dated by TCRdb to between 2014 and 2017). To prepare the library, 5' RACE was applied. Sequencing instrument: Illumina HiSeq 2500. A second PCR of about 7 to 12 cycles was run with a J-beta primer mix and a sample-barcoded 5' primer. Clones were called with MiXCR by TCRdb after fastp trimmed the public reads at Q25, and only in-frame beta chains were retained. Every entry covers one CDR3 protein and lists the most common genes and DNA from its rows. This sample comprises around 790,000 distinct CDR3 sequences, roughly 44% of them detected only once. In total, the top ten clones hold about a fifth of the sample. Sequencing was performed on blood. Receptor source: a man in his sixties in good health.

This chain links TRBV5-1 with TRBJ2-5; no reliable D call. V lost 3 bases to trimming and J lost 5 bases, with 11 bases between them. CDR3 length equals 13 residues. The germline CDR1 and CDR2 sequences are SGHRS and YFSETQ. The CDR3 region is CASSSSTWETQYF. CDR3 sequence (DNA): TGCGCCAGCAGCTCTTCGACATGGGAGACCCAGTACTTC.

This clonotype came up a few times. The V and J genes are TRBV11-3 and TRBJ2-7; D call uncertain. Trimming pared 5 bases from V and 2 bases from J, leaving 16 bases between. Per the germline V gene, CDR1 is SGHNT and CDR2 is YENEEA. This CDR3 is 15 amino acids long. The CDR3 protein is CASSQIARHTYEQYF. The CDR3 bases are TGTGCCAGCAGCCAGATTGCGCGACACACCTACGAGCAGTACTTC.

The V call is TRBV9, the J call TRBJ2-4, with 7 positions matching TRBD1. The CDR3 has 16 residues. V trimming: 4 bases; J trimming: 3 bases; junction bases outside the gene matches: 10. Germline CDR1 is SGDLS and CDR2 is YYNGEE. The CDR3 loop is CASSFHQGDGKNIQYF. CDR3 bases: TGTGCCAGCAGCTTCCACCAGGGGGACGGCAAAAACATTCAGTACTTC.

The chain is built from TRBV5-1 and TRBJ1-2; tentatively, D is TRBD1 (5 bases). Per germline, CDR1 SGHRS and CDR2 YFSETQ. The CDR3 contains 15 residues. V shed 0 bases and J shed 0 bases, with 9 bases lying between them. CDR3 nucleotide sequence: TGCGCCAGCAGCTTGGGGACAAATACTAACTATGGCTACACCTTC. This sequence encodes CASSLGTNTNYGYTF.

V gene TRBV20-1 combines with J gene TRBJ2-3; TRBD1 matches at 9 bases. After removal of 2 bases from V and 6 bases from J, the junction contained 9 bases not matched to a gene. The V gene's germline CDR1 is DFQATT and CDR2 SNEGSKA (reference sequence). The length of the CDR3 is 15 residues. The CDR3 is CSARPPDRGMDTQYF. The CDR3 DNA is TGCAGTGCTAGACCCCCGGACAGGGGAATGGATACGCAGTATTTT.

This chain connects TRBV11-2 to TRBJ2-7, with D perhaps given as TRBD1 or TRBD2 (5 bases each). V was cut by 5 bases and J by 2 bases, with 34 bases left in between. The CDR3 totals 21 residues. Germline V gene sequence: CDR1 SGHAT, CDR2 FQNNGV. CDR3 sequence reads: CASSPIVAPGRMTKGAYEQYF. As DNA, the CDR3 is TGTGCCAGCAGCCCTATAGTGGCTCCGGGACGGATGACCAAGGGAGCCTACGAGCAGTACTTC.

This chain joins TRBV5-4 and TRBJ2-3; 8 positions agree with TRBD1. Trimming at V came to 1 base and at J to 0 bases, leaving 4 bases not matched to a gene. The CDR3 runs to 16 residues. Germline lookup yields CDR1 SGHNT and CDR2 YYREEE (reference sequence). CDR3 region: CASSLYRDRSTDTQYF. The DNA for the CDR3 is TGTGCCAGCAGCTTGTACCGGGACAGGAGCACAGATACGCAGTATTTT.

The chain recombines TRBV4-3 with TRBJ2-1; TRBD2 matches at 9 bases. The CDR3 spans 17 residues. CDR1 is LGHNA, CDR2 YSLEER, per germline. With V trimmed by 0 bases and J by 4 bases, 7 bases remained unmatched. The CDR3 region is CASSQDRLAGIYNEQFF. Written as DNA, the CDR3 is TGCGCCAGCAGCCAAGATAGGCTAGCGGGGATTTACAATGAGCAGTTCTTC.

Many counts were recorded for this clonotype. The J gene is TRBJ1-5, the V gene TRBV20-1; D possibly corresponds to TRBD1 (5 bases). The CDR3 contains 14 residues. From germline, CDR1 is DFQATT and CDR2 SNEGSKA (reference sequence). Trimming left V 6 bases short and J 1 base short, with 13 bases between. The CDR3 loop reads CSASRDGSNQPQHF. The CDR3 bases are TGCAGTGCATCCCGGGACGGGAGCAATCAGCCCCAGCATTTT.

The chain joins TRBV3-1 to TRBJ2-5, with D perhaps matching TRBD2 (5 bases). V was clipped by 11 bases and J by 5 bases, with 12 bases between them. The V gene's germline CDR1 is LGHDT and CDR2 YNNKEL (reference sequence). The length of the CDR3 is 11 residues. CDR3 residues: CAVLAWETQYF. The CDR3 nucleotides are TGTGCCGTCCTAGCCTGGGAGACCCAGTACTTC.

The CDR3 sequence is CASGLAGVRQTQYF. The CDR3 bases are TGTGCCAGCGGCTTAGCGGGGGTGCGGCAGACCCAGTACTTC. The chain is built from TRBV6-6 and TRBJ2-7; 9 positions agree with TRBD2. The end of the DNA aligns better with TRBJ2-5, so the J call may be wrong. Looked up from germline, CDR1 is MNHNY and CDR2 is SVGAGI (reference sequence). The CDR3 is 14 residues long.

This clonotype was seen only a few times. The chain uses TRBV12-3 or TRBV12-4 and TRBJ2-7; 7 bases line up with TRBD1. The CDR3 extends over 15 amino acids. V gave up 6 bases and J gave up 0 bases; unmatched junction bases: 8. The CDR3 loop reads CASSPRRDSSYEQYF. DNA for the CDR3: TGTGCCAGCAGCCCCCGCCGGGACAGCTCCTACGAGCAGTACTTC.

The chain combines TRBV14 with TRBJ2-5; D is unclear. V lost 0 bases, J lost 7 bases, and 6 bases lay in between. There are 12 residues in the CDR3. CDR1 and CDR2 (germline): SGHDN, FVKESK. Written as DNA, the CDR3 is TGTGCCAGCAGCCAAGATGCGTGGACCCAGTACTTC. This gives the protein CASSQDAWTQYF.

This clonotype appeared a few times. The rearrangement uses TRBV5-1 and TRBJ2-7, with D unclear. V dropped 2 bases and J dropped 5 bases, with 8 bases sitting between them. This CDR3 is 12 amino acids long. The germline V gene encodes CDR1 SGHRS and CDR2 YFSETQ. In DNA, the CDR3 is TGCGCCAGCAGCTTACAGTTCAACGAGCAGTACTTC. Its protein product is CASSLQFNEQYF.

This clonotype was counted only a few times. The J gene is TRBJ2-1, the V gene TRBV3-1, with D uncertain. In germline, CDR1 is LGHDT, CDR2 YNNKEL (reference sequence). The CDR3 sequence is 14 residues long. The ends were cut back, 1 base at V and 7 bases at J, with 11 bases in the middle. The CDR3 DNA reads as TGTGCCAGCAGCCAAGTTGTTGGGCGAAATGAGCAGTTCTTC. This codes for CASSQVVGRNEQFF.

This rearrangement joins TRBV28 to TRBJ2-7, with D perhaps TRBD2 (7 bases). The CDR3 spans 17 residues. CDR1 MDHEN and CDR2 SYDVKM come from the germline V gene. The germline V and J ends were trimmed by 5 bases and 0 bases, with 20 bases remaining between them. In DNA form, the CDR3 reads TGTGCCAGCAGTCCCGGGATGGGGGGGCCCCACTCCTACGAGCAGTACTTC. Its translation: CASSPGMGGPHSYEQYF.

Only a few counts were recorded for this clonotype. This chain joins TRBV2 and TRBJ2-5; D is perhaps TRBD1 (6 bases). Trimming removed 5 bases at V and 4 bases at J, with 17 bases between. The germline V gene has CDR1 SNHLY and CDR2 FYNNEI. This CDR3 has 15 residues. CDR3 in DNA: TGTGCCAGCAGTCTAACAGGGCAGGTTGGAGAGACCCAGTACTTC. Encoded protein: CASSLTGQVGETQYF. The full variable domain, with the rest looked up from reference TRBV2 and TRBJ2-5, is EPEVTQTPSHQVTQMGQEVILRCVPISNHLYFYWYRQILGQKVEFLVSFYNNEISEKSEIFDDQFSVERPDGSNFTLKIRSTKLEDSAMYFCASSLTGQVGETQYFGPGTRLLVL.

In this sample, this clonotype turned up once. V usage is TRBV20-1 and J usage is TRBJ1-5, with D unresolved. CDR1 is DFQATT and CDR2 is SNEGSKA in the germline V gene (reference sequence). The CDR3 covers 15 residues. V was clipped by 3 bases and J by 7 bases, with 19 bases between them. The CDR3 reads CSASPLKTFKQPQHF. The CDR3, as DNA: TGCAGTGCTAGCCCTCTCAAAACCTTTAAACAGCCCCAGCATTTT.

This clonotype was seen only a few times. The J gene is TRBJ2-1, the V gene TRBV13; a weak D match, TRBD1 (6 bases). The CDR3 is 15 residues long. Trimming pared 0 bases from V and 6 bases from J, leaving 12 bases between. Per the germline V gene, CDR1 is PRHDT and CDR2 is FYEKMQ (reference sequence). In DNA form, the CDR3 reads TGTGCCAGCAGCTTAGGGGACAGTTCTCCCAATGAGCAGTTCTTC. Translating gives CASSLGDSSPNEQFF.

This clonotype has a handful of counts. This chain connects TRBV18 to TRBJ1-1; no definite D call. The germline V and J ends were trimmed by 3 bases and 7 bases, with 9 bases remaining between them. CDR3 length equals 12 residues. The germline V gene encodes CDR1 KGHSH and CDR2 LQKENI. In DNA form, the CDR3 reads TGTGCCAGCTCACCGGCCCAGTTTGAAGCTTTCTTT. Translation gives CASSPAQFEAFF.

In this sample, this clonotype turned up once. This chain connects TRBV28 to TRBJ1-2; no definite D call. The CDR3 contains 13 residues. The germline CDR1 and CDR2 sequences are MDHEN and SYDVKM. V was clipped by 5 bases and J by 4 bases, with 11 bases between them. CDR3 residues: CASSVAPIYGYTF. The CDR3 DNA follows: TGTGCCAGCAGTGTAGCTCCAATCTATGGCTACACCTTC.

The chain links TRBV7-6 to TRBJ2-7; TRBD1 is a possible D gene (5 bases). This CDR3 region has 14 residues. V lost 0 bases to trimming and J lost 6 bases, with 12 bases between them. CDR1 is SGHVS and CDR2 is FNYEAQ in the germline V gene. DNA for the CDR3: TGTGCCAGCAGCTTAGCTCTGGCTCAGGGCGAGCAGTACTTC. Protein: CASSLALAQGEQYF.

This clonotype was detected once. This chain joins TRBV4-1 and TRBJ2-7; D unclear. Germline loops: CDR1 MGHRA, CDR2 YSYEKL. Trimming removed 2 bases from V and 0 bases from J, with 11 bases in between. The CDR3 spans 15 residues. The CDR3 DNA reads TGCGCCAGCAGCCAAAAGACGGAGAGCTCCTACGAGCAGTACTTC. Protein product: CASSQKTESSYEQYF.

With respect to this clonotype: Compared with germline, one end of the junction differs, possibly owing to a read error. The chain employs TRBV7-2 and TRBJ2-5, with 10 bases aligning to TRBD2. Germline V lookup: CDR1 SGHTA, CDR2 FQGNSA. This CDR3 region has 22 residues. CDR3 protein: CANSLAPIIAGGPNAYQETQYF. The CDR3 DNA is TGTGCCAACAGCTTAGCGCCCATAATAGCGGGGGGTCCTAATGCGTACCAAGAGACCCAGTACTTC.

The chain is built from TRBV4-3 and TRBJ2-1; D possibly corresponds to TRBD1 (8 bases). The length of the CDR3 is 13 residues. Germline assignment: CDR1 LGHNA and CDR2 YSLEER. Trimming removed 8 bases from V and 8 bases from J, with 16 bases in between. The CDR3: CASAGDRSHEQFF. Written as DNA, the CDR3 is TGCGCCAGCGCGGGGGACAGGAGCCATGAGCAGTTCTTC.

Only a few counts were recorded for this clonotype. V gene TRBV3-1 combines with J gene TRBJ1-2; D not certain. This CDR3 has 13 amino acids. V gave up 4 bases and J gave up 8 bases, with 14 bases separating them. From germline, CDR1 is LGHDT and CDR2 YNNKEL (reference sequence). The CDR3, as DNA: TGTGCCAGCAGCCTCTCGGTGAAGGGCGGCTACACCTTC. It is translated as CASSLSVKGGYTF. The full variable domain, completed using reference TRBV3-1 and TRBJ1-2, is DTAVSQTPKYLVTQMGNDKSIKCEQNLGHDTMYWYKQDSKKFLKIMFSYNNKELIINETVPNRFSPKSPDKAHLNLHINSLELGDSAVYFCASSLSVKGGYTFGSGTRLTVV.

This chain joins TRBV5-5 and TRBJ2-4; D is unclear. The CDR3 consists of 15 residues. Germline values: CDR1 SGHKS, CDR2 YYEKEE (reference sequence). Trimming removed 0 bases at V and 5 bases at J, with 12 bases between. CDR3 loop: CASSLEGRRENIQYF. CDR3 nucleotides: TGTGCCAGCAGCTTGGAAGGGCGACGGGAAAACATTCAGTACTTC. The variable domain in full, completed from reference TRBV5-5 and TRBJ2-4, reads DAGVTQSPTHLIKTRGQQVTLRCSPISGHKSVSWYQQVLGQGPQFIFQYYEKEERGRGNFPDRFSARQFPNYSSELNVNALLLGDSALYLCASSLEGRRENIQYFGAGTRLSVL.

This clonotype occurred a few times. The CDR3 loop reads CASSPRQGLGETQYF. As DNA, the CDR3 is TGTGCCAGCAGCCCAAGGCAGGGCTTAGGGGAGACCCAGTACTTC. The rearrangement joins TRBV9 to TRBJ2-5, with D maybe TRBD1 (5 bases). The CDR3 totals 15 residues. CDR1 is SGDLS, CDR2 YYNGEE, per germline. V was cut by 4 bases and J by 5 bases, with 18 bases left in between.

The V call is TRBV21-1, the J call TRBJ2-1; no DNA check was done on the table's D call, TRBD2. TRBV21-1 is a documented pseudogene. The CDR3 spans 22 residues. Written as DNA, the CDR3 is TGTGCCAGCAGCAAAGGGCGGCGGGACTTTCTGATTCGGACCGAGGACTACAATGAGCAGTTCTTC. It is translated as CASSKGRRDFLIRTEDYNEQFF.